Sequencing of this T cell receptor beta chain was carried out in a study of metastatic and nonmetastatic thyroid tumors. Turning to the study itself: Comparative analysis of repertoires was undertaken across blood and tumor or nodule tissue obtained from malignant and benign thyroid patients. The study's findings and limits: The study reportedly found significantly higher TCR beta diversity in malignant thyroid tumors than benign nodules, in blood and tumor.

This CDR3 is built from 14 residues. V was pared by 7 bases and J by 5 bases, with 15 bases between. Germline values: CDR1 MDHEN, CDR2 SYDVKM. This clone was recorded many times. Its antigen is unidentified. As originally analysed: Building a distant-metastasis classifier for papillary thyroid cancer drew on CDR3 differences across clinicopathological groups. TCRdb reassembled clones from the PCR reads with MiXCR. The V and J calls and clone size are TCRdb's, not the authors'. The sample has around 21,000 clones, about 23% seen once; the top ten hold 60% to 80%. Patients were all untreated before their thyroid surgery.

Sequencing was carried out using blood. V is TRBV28 and J is TRBJ2-1; D uncertain. The receptor was derived from a male donor with papillary thyroid cancer or a benign thyroid nodule (not recorded which). Some clones in this sample may be carry-over from other donors' samples. The chain's CDR3 is CASNSLVGDNEQFF. The CDR3 nucleotides read TGTGCCAGCAATTCCCTCGTTGGGGACAATGAGCAGTTCTTC. Full variable domain (outside the CDR3, taken from reference TRBV28 and TRBJ2-1): DVKVTQSSRYLVKRTGEKVFLECVQDMDHENMFWYRQDPGLGLRLIYFSYDVKMKEKGDIPEGYSVSREKKERFSLILESASTNQTSMYLCASNSLVGDNEQFFGPGTRLTVL.